Given below is one T cell receptor beta chain in context. Its antigen is not identified. Sequencing was performed with immunoSEQ multiplex PCR; in TCRdb, only in-frame clones are kept and a portion is missing. The sample includes 23,000 or so clones, approximately 91% seen only once; the top ten take roughly 0.72%. This sample is drawn from a study of untreated major depressive disorder. Trimming removed 3 bases from V and 1 base from J, with 16 bases in between. Germline CDR1 reads SGHTA; CDR2 reads FQGNSA. The length of the CDR3 is 16 residues. Study results and caveats: Depressed patients' CD4+ T cells carried increased TRBV05-01 (Vbeta 5.1) usage versus control CD4+ T cells.

The clonotype was recovered from a woman in her twenties or thirties with major depressive disorder. This sequence joins TRBV7-2 and TRBJ2-7; D is perhaps TRBD1 (6 bases). Material for sequencing was CD4+ T cells from PBMCs. This CDR3 is CASSFVRWTVSYEQYF. In nucleotides, the CDR3 is TGTGCCAGCAGCTTCGTCAGATGGACAGTTTCCTACGAGCAGTACTTC.